This T cell receptor beta chain is drawn from a study of prognosis after radiotherapy for stage I lung cancer. This clonotype was seen repeatedly, ten times or more. Template was genomic DNA; TCR beta CDR3 amplified in two multiplex PCR rounds. First-round PCR employed TRBV- and TRBJ-specific primers for each gene. One entry per CDR3 protein results from TCRdb running MiXCR on the multiplex PCR reads. This sample carries more than 15,000 distinct CDR3 sequences, about 46% of them seen once, and the ten largest clones take around 38%. The CDR3 length is 13 residues. V trimming: 5 bases; J trimming: 2 bases; junction bases outside the gene matches: 2. The germline V gene has CDR1 SGHAT and CDR2 FQNNGV.

This material consisted of PBMCs, taken before or after stereotactic body radiation therapy (not recorded which). This TCR was sampled from a donor aged 50 or older with non-small cell lung cancer. The chain couples TRBV11-2 to TRBJ2-5, with 7 bases lining up with TRBD1. The CDR3 loop reads CASSRDRQETQYF. Here the CDR3 DNA reads TGTGCCAGCAGCCGGGACAGACAAGAGACCCAGTACTTC. Based on the CDR3 plus reference TRBV11-2 and TRBJ2-5, the full variable domain is EAGVAQSPRYKIIEKRQSVAFWCNPISGHATLYWYQQILGQGPKLLIQFQNNGVVDDSQLPKDRFSAERLKGVDSTLKIQPAKLEDSAVYLCASSRDRQETQYFGPGTRLLVL.